Listed below are T cell receptor beta chains from one sample, sequenced in a study of T cell changes during pregnancy in multiple sclerosis. The protocol was immunoSEQ multiplex PCR, while the TCRdb copy is restricted to in-frame clones and leaves out a portion. This repertoire shows roughly 63,000 clones, less than 95% found once; its top ten account for less than 2.5%. The sample here was peripheral blood, taken in the second trimester of pregnancy. The receptors originated from a female donor in good health, enrolled as a control in a pregnancy study. Both conserved end residues are part of each CDR3. The order of the fields is V gene, clone size, CDR3 protein. Size is stated for part of the rows, as once, few or many counts, or as a class when the clone is expanded.

>TRBV19|NA
CASKRGGEDTEAFF
>TRBV9|NA
CASSTAGTGFGYTF
>TRBV25-1|NA
CASSEFVAYQPQHF
>TRBV6-5|NA
CASSSGKGAAPYEQYF
>TRBV30|NA
CAWREQGEKLFF
>TRBV19|few
CASSQQGLAEAFF
>TRBV19|once
CASSPGQPNQPQHF
>TRBV6-6|NA
CASRRGQGTEAFF
>TRBV6-6|NA
CASCRPGDQPQHF
>TRBV19|NA
CASSTFGAGGSDTQYF
>TRBV18|NA
CASSPSGLAGGHEQYF
>TRBV19|NA
CASSIEGGGAQVESEAFF
>TRBV11-2|NA
CASAGRAGNTGELFF
>TRBV15|once
CATSRDGDRVERFF
>TRBV14|NA
CASSQTGSLRTEAFF
>TRBV30|NA
CAWRRRNTEAFF
>TRBV7-2|NA
CASSLVGGAAYEQYF
>TRBV27|NA
CASTLGRPTDTQYF
>TRBV28|NA
CASSYRVGNTEAFF
>TRBV19|NA
CASARAVEKLFF
>TRBV4-1|NA
CASSQDVGQPQHF
>TRBV29-1|NA
CSVRSGSGTDTQYF
>TRBV6-6|NA
CASSSGLWGYTF
>TRBV10-2|NA
CASRKTGTLNTGELFF
>TRBV28|once
CASSPRKITNYGYTF
>TRBV7-8|NA
CASSPSTPAYEQYF
>TRBV6-5|NA
CASASRLGNIQYF
>TRBV30|NA
CAWSVLGRGGTQYF
>TRBV5-1|NA
CASSFGTSGEQETQYF
>TRBV28|NA
CASRPGQPNQPQHF
>TRBV10-3|NA
CAISESEDSQPQHF
>TRBV5-1|NA
CASSLEGARGYTF
>TRBV19|NA
CASSTVYGYTF
>TRBV10-3|NA
CATSTGFSYEQYF
>TRBV5-1|NA
CASSLGDDWRDTQYF
>TRBV7-9|few
CASSLSARQDTDTQYF
>TRBV7-3|NA
CASSLGGRPGETQYF
>TRBV9|NA
CASSVQGQETQYF
>TRBV5-6|NA
CASSPRDRYYGYTF
>TRBV6-5|NA
CASSYRGWSEQYF
>TRBV9|once
CASSVTQGAPVLETQYF
>TRBV21-1|NA
CASSKCESCLSYEQYF
>TRBV7-9|NA
CASSLTSGVTETQYF